The sequence of this T cell receptor (beta chain) was determined in a study of blood T cell repertoires in COVID-19. Seattle's enrolled individuals joined amid active infection and were then monitored longitudinally. TCRdb's copy holds only in-frame clones and misses some; the assay was immunoSEQ multiplex PCR. The sample shows 100,000 to 150,000 clones, approximately 74% of them seen only once. The TCR was taken from a man older than 75 with COVID-19, enrolled during active disease. Sequencing input: peripheral blood.

CDR3 bases: TGCGCCAGCAGCTTGGCCGTGGGGGCGGCCGGGGAGCTGTTTTTT. Translation: CASSLAVGAAGELFF. V and J are TRBV5-1 and TRBJ2-2; a weak D match, TRBD1 (6 bases). There are 15 residues in the CDR3. Trimming took 0 bases from V and 6 from J, leaving 12 bases between them. From germline, CDR1 is SGHRS and CDR2 YFSETQ.